Reported below is one T cell receptor (beta chain). Its antigen is not known. These data originate in a study of beta chain features in type 1 diabetes. Study observations and caveats: Fewer insertions but more deletions were seen at VDJ junctions in type 1 diabetes patients. There was a moderate but significant shortening of TCRB CDR3s in all four CD4+ subsets of Type 1 diabetes patients.

As every portion of the isolated RNA was reverse transcribed, the sequencing read expressed TCRB transcripts. Sequencing used immunoSEQ multiplex PCR; TCRdb keeps in-frame clones, though not all of them. The sample gives over 150,000 clones, about a tenth of which show up once; 0.45% to 0.5% is in the top ten. The CDR3 is made up of 13 amino acids. V lost 5 bases and J lost 3; bases outside the gene matches: 3. Germline V gene data show CDR1 as SGHTA and CDR2 as FQGNSA. The sample was central memory CD4+ T cells from blood. The chain is built from TRBV7-2 and TRBJ2-7; 8 nucleotides match TRBD2. The receptor comes from a man aged 30-40 years with type 1 diabetes. The CDR3 loop reads CASSLSGIYEQYF. The CDR3 nucleotides are TGTGCCAGCAGCCTTAGCGGGATCTACGAGCAGTACTTC.